Below are 14 T cell receptor beta chains sequenced from a single sample in a study of control samples from healthy donors and cancer patients. TCRdb's table, derived via immunoSEQ multiplex PCR, lists solely in-frame clones and lacks some. The sample includes 45,000 to 55,000 clones, around 95% of them seen just once. The sequenced sample consisted of blood. These receptors all stem from a man younger than 40 in good health.

J is TRBJ2-1 and V is TRBV15; 9 nucleotides match TRBD1. CDR3 length: 15 residues. The germline gives CDR1 LNHNV, CDR2 YYDKDF (reference sequence). J lost 3 bases, V lost 1 base, and 1 base had no gene match. CDR3 bases: TGTGCCACCAGCAGAGGGGACAGGGACTACAATGAGCAGTTCTTC. Encoded protein: CATSRGDRDYNEQFF. The full variable domain, with the rest looked up from reference TRBV15 and TRBJ2-1, is DAMVIQNPRYQVTQFGKPVTLSCSQTLNHNVMYWYQQKSSQAPKLLFHYYDKDFNNEADTPDNFQSRRPNTSFCFLDIRSPGLGDTAMYLCATSRGDRDYNEQFFGPGTRLTVL.

The rearrangement links TRBV7-3 to TRBJ2-1, with D possibly matching TRBD2 (5 bases). Germline assignment: CDR1 SGHTA and CDR2 FQGTGA. The germline V and J ends were trimmed by 2 bases and 0 bases, with 14 bases remaining between them. This CDR3 spans 17 amino acids. The CDR3 DNA reads TGTGCCAGCAGCTTACTCGGACGAGCGGCCTCCTACAATGAGCAGTTCTTC. Protein product: CASSLLGRAASYNEQFF.

The count of this clone is one. The rearrangement links TRBV2 to TRBJ2-7, with D tentatively TRBD2 (5 bases). The V end was cut by 5 bases, the J end by 0 bases, with 14 bases between. CDR1 and CDR2 (germline): SNHLY, FYNNEI. The CDR3 spans 15 residues. The CDR3 is CASSIREISSYEQYF. CDR3 nucleotide sequence: TGTGCCAGCAGTATTAGGGAGATAAGCTCCTACGAGCAGTACTTC. Full variable domain (missing parts from reference TRBV2 and TRBJ2-7): EPEVTQTPSHQVTQMGQEVILRCVPISNHLYFYWYRQILGQKVEFLVSFYNNEISEKSEIFDDQFSVERPDGSNFTLKIRSTKLEDSAMYFCASSIREISSYEQYFGPGTRLTVT.

The chain is built from TRBV2 and TRBJ1-2; D is unclear. Per the germline V gene, CDR1 is SNHLY and CDR2 is FYNNEI. There are 14 residues in the CDR3. V shed 7 bases and J shed 8 bases, with 20 bases lying between them. The CDR3, as DNA: TGTGCCAGCACCCTGAGGGCCCGGGCGGGAGGCTACACCTTC. Its translation: CASTLRARAGGYTF.

The V call is TRBV27, the J call TRBJ1-6; D ambiguous. The V end lost 6 bases, the J end lost 1 base, and 4 bases lay between the germline ends. This CDR3 region has 13 residues. Germline values: CDR1 MNHEY, CDR2 SMNVEV (reference sequence). The CDR3: CASRVSYNSPLHF. The CDR3 nucleotides read TGTGCCAGCAGGGTTTCCTATAATTCACCCCTCCACTTT.

This clone was observed a single time. The chain uses TRBV21-1 and TRBJ2-3; TRBD2 is the table's D call and was not checked against the DNA. TRBV21-1 is recorded as a pseudogene. This CDR3 region has 18 residues. The CDR3 DNA follows: TGTGCCAGCAGCCCGACTAGCGGGAGTCGGGGGTGTACAGATACGCAGTATTTT. This sequence encodes CASSPTSGSRGCTDTQYF.

The chain carries TRBV11-1 and TRBJ2-7; D is unresolved. This CDR3 is built from 12 residues. Trimming cost V 5 bases and J 6 bases, with 11 bases left between them. Germline V gene data show CDR1 as SGHAT and CDR2 as FQDESV (reference sequence). CDR3 region: CASSLGRSEQYF. CDR3 in DNA: TGTGCCAGCAGCCTAGGACGGAGCGAGCAGTACTTC.

The chain recombines TRBV28 with TRBJ2-7; the match to TRBD1 covers 10 bases. This CDR3 region has 15 residues. Per the germline V gene, CDR1 is MDHEN and CDR2 is SYDVKM. V gave up 5 bases and J gave up 0 bases; unmatched junction bases: 4. The CDR3 protein is CASSPWTGGSYEQYF. The CDR3 DNA follows: TGTGCCAGCAGTCCCTGGACAGGGGGCTCCTACGAGCAGTACTTC.

CDR3 region: CASSYRFGLTQETQYF. The CDR3 DNA follows: TGTGCCAGCAGTTATAGGTTTGGTTTAACCCAAGAGACCCAGTACTTC. The V gene is TRBV27, the J gene TRBJ2-5, with D unresolved. V lost 4 bases to trimming and J lost 1 base, with 16 bases between them. This CDR3 is 16 amino acids long. Germline V gene data show CDR1 as MNHEY and CDR2 as SMNVEV (reference sequence).

The chain recombines TRBV11-2 with TRBJ2-1; tentatively, D is TRBD2 (7 bases). The germline CDR1 and CDR2 sequences are SGHAT and FQNNGV. The CDR3 has 15 amino acids. Trimming cost V 3 bases and J 7 bases, with 16 bases left between them. This CDR3 reads CASSFKGGRKNEQFF. The CDR3 coding sequence is TGTGCCAGCAGCTTCAAGGGGGGGAGAAAGAATGAGCAGTTCTTC.

The CDR3 bases are TGTGCCAGCAGTTGGGGGGGCGGTGAAAAACTGTTTTTT. This translates into CASSWGGGEKLFF. The gene calls are TRBV27 and TRBJ1-4; D perhaps matches TRBD1 (6 bases). The V end lost 4 bases, the J end lost 7 bases, and 10 bases lay between the germline ends. CDR1 is MNHEY and CDR2 is SMNVEV in the germline V gene (reference sequence). This CDR3 has 13 residues.

The chain employs TRBV2 and TRBJ2-2; D remains unclear. The length of the CDR3 is 15 residues. Germline lookup yields CDR1 SNHLY and CDR2 FYNNEI. The V and J ends lost 4 bases and 5 bases respectively, with 14 bases between them. The CDR3 coding sequence is TGTGCCAGCAGTGTGGTGGCTACACATACCGGGGAGCTGTTTTTT. It encodes CASSVVATHTGELFF.

The chain links TRBV5-1 to TRBJ2-3, with D tentatively TRBD2 (5 bases). The germline V and J ends were trimmed by 4 bases and 2 bases, with 11 bases remaining between them. There are 14 residues in the CDR3. Germline CDR1 and CDR2: SGHRS and YFSETQ. CDR3 sequence reads: CASSPYRDTDTQYF. The CDR3 DNA follows: TGCGCCAGCAGCCCATACCGGGACACAGATACGCAGTATTTT.

This clone was recorded only once. The chain is built from TRBV28 and TRBJ1-1, with D possibly being TRBD1 (5 bases). V was trimmed by 1 base and J by 11 bases, leaving 14 bases between them. Germline V gives CDR1 MDHEN, CDR2 SYDVKM. This CDR3 spans 13 amino acids. CDR3 sequence (DNA): TGTGCCAGCAGTTTATACCAGGGCCTGGGGGCTTTCTTT. Translating it yields CASSLYQGLGAFF.